Each of the 26 T cell receptor beta chains below was sequenced from the same sample in a study of T-cell memory formation after mild COVID-19. Each CDR3 protein is one row after TCRdb ran MiXCR on the 5' RACE reads. The data hold about 430,000 distinct CDR3 sequences, with approximately 19% observed a single time. Input material: PBMCs or a T cell subset sorted from them (not recorded which). The receptor set was obtained from a man aged 18 to 29 who had mild COVID-19 (a few samples of this study predate the infection). Cell type and time point are not known.

This chain links TRBV7-2 with TRBJ2-7, with D uncertain. V dropped 5 bases and J dropped 4 bases, with 12 bases sitting between them. Germline values: CDR1 SGHTA, CDR2 FQGNSA. This CDR3 is built from 13 residues. Here the CDR3 DNA reads TGTGCCAGCAGCACCACTGACCAGTACGAGCAGTACTTC. Residues: CASSTTDQYEQYF.

DNA for the CDR3: TGTGCCAGCAGTTCAGCAGGGGCTCCCAATCAAGAGACCCAGTACTTC. It translates to CASSSAGAPNQETQYF. V gene TRBV6-5 combines with J gene TRBJ2-5; tentatively, D is TRBD1 (6 bases). From germline, CDR1 is MNHEY and CDR2 SVGAGI. Trimming removed 4 bases from V and 2 bases from J, with 17 bases in between. CDR3 length: 16 residues.

The chain employs TRBV6-5 and TRBJ2-3; D remains ambiguous. The germline V gene encodes CDR1 MNHEY and CDR2 SVGAGI. The CDR3 length is 15 residues. V was pared by 1 base and J by 0 bases, with 8 bases between. DNA for the CDR3: TGTGCCAGCAGTTACTGGCCAGCTAGCACAGATACGCAGTATTTT. Amino acids: CASSYWPASTDTQYF.

V gene TRBV4-1 combines with J gene TRBJ1-5; TRBD1 agrees at 7 bases. Trimming cost V 2 bases and J 9 bases; bases outside gene matches: 7. The V gene's germline CDR1 is MGHRA and CDR2 YSYEKL. CDR3 length: 14 residues. CDR3 residues: CASSQPGTERPQHF. The DNA for the CDR3 is TGCGCCAGCAGCCAACCCGGGACAGAACGGCCCCAGCATTTT.

A few counts support this clonotype. This chain joins TRBV2 and TRBJ2-7, with D perhaps matching TRBD1 (5 bases). Between the trimmed V and J ends, which lost 8 bases and 5 bases, there was a span of 19 bases. There are 14 residues in the CDR3. Germline CDR1 and CDR2: SNHLY and FYNNEI. CDR3 loop: CASSPPGLRNEQYV. In DNA, the CDR3 is TGTGCCAGCTCCCCCCCAGGGTTGAGGAACGAGCAGTACGTC.

This clonotype has more than one count but fewer than ten. The chain carries TRBV21-1 and TRBJ1-1; TRBD1 was called by the table and not checked on the DNA. TRBV21-1 is a listed pseudogene. This CDR3 contains 17 residues. The CDR3 reads CASSPLIGQGTNTEAFF. The DNA for the CDR3 is TGTGCCAGCAGCCCCCTAATAGGACAGGGGACGAACACTGAAGCTTTCTTT.

This clonotype appeared a few times. The chain combines TRBV11-2 with TRBJ2-2, with D perhaps TRBD1 (5 bases). V lost 6 bases to trimming and J lost 6 bases, with 20 bases between them. The CDR3 loop spans 16 amino acids. Germline CDR1 reads SGHAT; CDR2 reads FQNNGV. The CDR3 nucleotides are TGTGCCAGCAGTTCTCTCGCAGGGCTACAGGCCGGGGAGCTGTTTTTT. Translated, it gives CASSSLAGLQAGELFF.

Only a few counts were recorded for this clonotype. The V gene is TRBV10-3, the J gene TRBJ1-2; D not certain. This CDR3 region has 14 residues. The V gene lost 6 bases and the J gene lost 3 bases, with 14 bases spanning the gap. Germline V gene data show CDR1 as ENHRY and CDR2 as SYGVKD. CDR3 sequence: CAIRLTDRDYGYTF. CDR3 coding DNA: TGTGCCATCAGACTAACAGATCGAGACTATGGCTACACCTTC.

This clonotype was detected only a few times. The chain recombines TRBV14 with TRBJ1-2; 9 bases agree with TRBD1. The ends lost 0 bases at V and 6 bases at J; junction bases unmatched: 5. Germline loops: CDR1 SGHDN, CDR2 FVKESK. CDR3 length: 15 residues. Written as DNA, the CDR3 is TGTGCCAGCAGCCAAGACCAACAGGGGGCGAATGGCTACACCTTC. Encoded protein: CASSQDQQGANGYTF.

This clonotype occurred many times. This chain uses TRBV6-2 or TRBV6-3 with TRBJ2-3; perhaps TRBD2 as D (6 bases). There are 15 residues in the CDR3. V was shortened by 7 bases and J by 2 bases, with 16 bases between the two germline ends. Germline V CDR1 and CDR2: MNHEY, SVGEGT. The CDR3 loop reads CASTRTTSPTDTQYF. For the CDR3, the DNA is TGTGCCAGCACTCGGACTACATCACCCACAGATACGCAGTATTTT.

V gene TRBV5-1 combines with J gene TRBJ2-1; D ambiguous. Trimming took off 6 bases at V and 0 bases at J, with 19 bases between the two ends. The CDR3 is 17 amino acids. Germline loops: CDR1 SGHRS, CDR2 YFSETQ. The CDR3 region has the DNA TGCGCCAGCAACCCCCGGCAGGTGGGAAGCTCCTACAATGAGCAGTTCTTC. Residues: CASNPRQVGSSYNEQFF.

V and J are TRBV20-1 and TRBJ2-7; D is possibly TRBD1 (5 bases). The CDR3 consists of 13 residues. V shed 3 bases and J shed 0 bases, with 9 bases lying between them. Per the germline V gene, CDR1 is DFQATT and CDR2 is SNEGSKA (reference sequence). The CDR3 nucleotides are TGCAGTGCTAGCGCAGGGTTCTCCTACGAGCAGTACTTC. Its translation: CSASAGFSYEQYF.

The rearrangement joins TRBV6-6 to TRBJ1-2; D call uncertain. CDR3 length equals 14 residues. In germline, CDR1 is MNHNY, CDR2 SVGAGI (reference sequence). The V and J ends lost 6 bases and 8 bases respectively, with 19 bases between them. The chain's CDR3 is CASRSMDGSVGYTF. CDR3 in DNA: TGTGCCAGCAGGAGCATGGACGGTTCGGTCGGCTACACCTTC.

V usage is TRBV7-9 and J usage is TRBJ2-7; D remains unclear. Germline CDR1 reads SEHNR; CDR2 reads FQNEAQ (reference sequence). Trimming pared 7 bases from V and 5 bases from J, leaving 9 bases between. The CDR3 is 11 residues long. The CDR3 DNA sequence: TGTGCCAGCACCAACAGTAACGAGCAGTACTTC. This encodes CASTNSNEQYF.

V gene TRBV5-4 combines with J gene TRBJ2-7; possible D gene TRBD2, 5 bases. Trimming left V 0 bases short and J 5 bases short, with 9 bases between. Germline values: CDR1 SGHNT, CDR2 YYREEE (reference sequence). This CDR3 comprises 13 residues. The CDR3 sequence: CASSLGAGDEQYF. CDR3 nucleotides: TGTGCCAGCAGCTTGGGCGCCGGGGACGAGCAGTACTTC.

In its sample, this clonotype was seen a few times. V is TRBV27 and J is TRBJ2-3; D is possibly TRBD2 (5 bases). Germline V lookup: CDR1 MNHEY, CDR2 SMNVEV (reference sequence). This CDR3 is built from 15 residues. V shed 8 bases and J shed 0 bases, with 15 bases lying between them. The CDR3 DNA reads TGTGCCAGCGCCAGCCTCGGGGATAGCACAGATACGCAGTATTTT. It is translated as CASASLGDSTDTQYF.

This clonotype showed up just a few times. The chain combines TRBV4-1 with TRBJ1-6; tentative D call: TRBD1 (5 bases). The germline gives CDR1 MGHRA, CDR2 YSYEKL. The CDR3 contains 15 residues. The ends were cut back, 1 base at V and 14 bases at J, with 18 bases in the middle. The CDR3 loop is CASSQVPLGRFTLHF. In DNA, the CDR3 is TGCGCCAGCAGCCAAGTACCACTGGGACGTTTCACCCTCCACTTT.

The chain combines TRBV7-8 with TRBJ1-1, with 7 positions matching TRBD1. The CDR3 covers 14 residues. CDR1 and CDR2 (germline): SGHVS, FQNEAQ. Germline trimming cut 4 bases from V and 1 base from J; bases unmatched to any gene: 3. The CDR3 region is CASSSYRGNTEAFF. In nucleotides, the CDR3 is TGTGCCAGCAGCTCTTACAGGGGGAACACTGAAGCTTTCTTT. Complete variable domain (other parts from reference TRBV7-8 and TRBJ1-1): GAGVSQSPRYKVAKRGQDVALRCDPISGHVSLFWYQQALGQGPEFLTYFQNEAQLDKSGLPSDRFFAERPEGSVSTLKIQRTQQEDSAVYLCASSSYRGNTEAFFGQGTRLTVV.

This clonotype showed up just a few times. The chain links TRBV9 to TRBJ2-3, with D perhaps matching TRBD1 or TRBD2 (7 bases each). Germline V gene data show CDR1 as SGDLS and CDR2 as YYNGEE. The CDR3 covers 16 residues. V was shortened by 4 bases and J by 2 bases, with 17 bases between the two germline ends. The CDR3 spells CASSPGGGMITDTQYF. DNA of the CDR3: TGTGCCAGCAGCCCAGGGGGGGGGATGATCACAGATACGCAGTATTTT.

This clonotype has only a few counts. The chain links TRBV5-1 to TRBJ1-6; D gene uncertain. The germline V gene encodes CDR1 SGHRS and CDR2 YFSETQ. The CDR3 extends over 18 amino acids. Trimming pared 2 bases from V and 0 bases from J, leaving 15 bases between. The CDR3 is CASSFGPPRDSYNSPLHF. The CDR3, as DNA: TGCGCCAGCAGCTTTGGTCCACCCCGAGACTCCTATAATTCACCCCTCCACTTT.

This clonotype was seen a handful of times. This rearrangement joins TRBV12-3 or TRBV12-4 to TRBJ1-2; D gene unclear. The CDR3 covers 13 residues. V was clipped by 6 bases and J by 5 bases, with 13 bases between them. CDR3 in DNA: TGTGCCAGCAGCTTACTGGGAGCGTATGGCTACACCTTC. This codes for CASSLLGAYGYTF.

The V call is TRBV28, the J call TRBJ2-5; D may be TRBD1 or TRBD2 (6 bases each). The CDR3 loop spans 14 amino acids. V was cut by 2 bases and J by 9 bases, with 16 bases left in between. The germline gives CDR1 MDHEN, CDR2 SYDVKM. The CDR3 DNA is TGTGCCAGCAGTTTACTGGGGGGCTCCCGATCCCAGTACTTC. It translates to CASSLLGGSRSQYF.

The table lists this clonotype with a few counts. This rearrangement joins TRBV20-1 to TRBJ2-1, with D unclear. Between the trimmed V and J ends, which lost 6 bases and 2 bases, there was a span of 8 bases. This CDR3 spans 12 amino acids. Germline V gene lookup returns CDR1 DFQATT and CDR2 SNEGSKA (reference sequence). The CDR3 protein is CSASRPYNEQFF. CDR3 sequence (DNA): TGCAGTGCCTCGCGCCCCTACAATGAGCAGTTCTTC.

The J gene is TRBJ2-5, the V gene TRBV14; 8 nucleotides match TRBD2. Germline CDR1 is SGHDN and CDR2 is FVKESK. V was pared by 1 base and J by 3 bases, with 7 bases of the junction left unmatched. The CDR3 length is 16 residues. In DNA form, the CDR3 reads TGTGCCAGCAGCCAAGCCCTTGGACTAGCAGAAGAGACCCAGTACTTC. Protein sequence: CASSQALGLAEETQYF.

This chain joins TRBV6-5 and TRBJ2-7; 10 positions agree with TRBD1. This CDR3 contains 16 residues. From germline, CDR1 is MNHEY and CDR2 SVGAGI. Trimming removed 5 bases from V and 6 bases from J; junction bases left unmatched: 13. For the CDR3, the DNA is TGTGCCAGCAGTCCGGGGACGACAGGGGGCCTTATCGAGCAGTACGTC. Residues: CASSPGTTGGLIEQYV.

The table lists this clonotype with a few counts. The chain is built from TRBV6-1 and TRBJ1-5; D not certain. The CDR3 contains 16 residues. Germline CDR1 and CDR2: MNHNS and SASEGT. Trimming removed 3 bases at V and 0 bases at J, with 12 bases between. The CDR3 is CASSETWGYSNQPQHF. The DNA for the CDR3 is TGTGCCAGCAGTGAGACGTGGGGTTATAGCAATCAGCCCCAGCATTTT.